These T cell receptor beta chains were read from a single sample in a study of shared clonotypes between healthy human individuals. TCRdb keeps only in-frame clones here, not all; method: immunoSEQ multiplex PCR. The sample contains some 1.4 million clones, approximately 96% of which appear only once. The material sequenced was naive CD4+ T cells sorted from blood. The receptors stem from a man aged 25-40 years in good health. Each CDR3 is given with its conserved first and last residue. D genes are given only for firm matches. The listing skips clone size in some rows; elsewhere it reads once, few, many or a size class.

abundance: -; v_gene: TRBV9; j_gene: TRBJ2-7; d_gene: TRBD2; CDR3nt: TGTGCCAGCAGCGTAGGGGGAGCGGGAATCTACGAGCAGTACTTC; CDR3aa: CASSVGGAGIYEQYF
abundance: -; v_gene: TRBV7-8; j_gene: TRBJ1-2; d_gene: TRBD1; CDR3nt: TGTGCCAGCAGCTTAGGAGCAGGGGGGCTTAACTATGGCTACACCTTC; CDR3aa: CASSLGAGGLNYGYTF
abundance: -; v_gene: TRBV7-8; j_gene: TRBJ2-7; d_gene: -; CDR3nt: TGTGCCAGCAGCTTAGAGGCGGTCTCCTACGAGCAGTACTTC; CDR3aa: CASSLEAVSYEQYF
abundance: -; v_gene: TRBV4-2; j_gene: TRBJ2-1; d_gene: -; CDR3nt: TGTGCCAGCAGCCAAGCTGCCAGCGGGCCTATGAGCTCCTACAATGAGCAGTTCTTC; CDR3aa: CASSQAASGPMSSYNEQFF
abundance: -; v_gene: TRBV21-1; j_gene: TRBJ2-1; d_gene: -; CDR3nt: TGTGCCAGCAGCAACGAGCCGGGACAGTCATTCAATGAGCAGTTCTTC; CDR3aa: CASSNEPGQSFNEQFF
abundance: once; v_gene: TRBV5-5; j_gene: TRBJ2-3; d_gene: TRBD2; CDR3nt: TGTGCCAGCAGTCGCCGCGGCCTAGCGGGAGATGTAATGGGCACAGATACGCAGTATTTT; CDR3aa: CASSRRGLAGDVMGTDTQYF
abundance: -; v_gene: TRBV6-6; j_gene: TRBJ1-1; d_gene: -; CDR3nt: TGTGCCAGCAGTTCTACGAGGAACACTGAAGCTTTCTTT; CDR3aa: CASSSTRNTEAFF
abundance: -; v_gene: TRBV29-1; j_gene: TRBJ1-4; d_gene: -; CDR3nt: TGCAGCGTTGTAAAGAGCCAAAATGAAAAACTGTTTTTT; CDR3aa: CSVVKSQNEKLFF
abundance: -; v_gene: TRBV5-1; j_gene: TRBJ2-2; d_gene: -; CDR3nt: TGCGCCAGCAGCCCTGGGACCTTGGGCGGGGAGCTGTTTTTT; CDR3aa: CASSPGTLGGELFF
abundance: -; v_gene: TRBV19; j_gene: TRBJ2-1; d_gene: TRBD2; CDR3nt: TGTGCCAGTAGTCGGACTAGCGGGGCCTTGGGTGAGCAGTTCTTC; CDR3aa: CASSRTSGALGEQFF
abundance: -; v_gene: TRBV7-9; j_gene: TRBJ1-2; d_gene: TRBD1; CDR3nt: TGTGCCAGCAGTCACACAAGTGCGGGACAGGGATATGGCTACACCTTC; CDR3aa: CASSHTSAGQGYGYTF
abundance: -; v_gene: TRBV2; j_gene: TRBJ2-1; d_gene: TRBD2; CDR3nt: TGTGCCAGCAGTCTAGCGGGAGGAGGGTACAATGAGCAGTTCTTC; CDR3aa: CASSLAGGGYNEQFF
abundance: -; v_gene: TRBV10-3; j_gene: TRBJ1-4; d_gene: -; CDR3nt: TGTGCCATCAGTGAAACCAGAGCAACTAATGAAAAACTGTTTTTT; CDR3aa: CAISETRATNEKLFF
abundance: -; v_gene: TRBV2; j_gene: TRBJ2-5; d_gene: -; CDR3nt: TGTGCCAGCAGTGTCCAGGGGCCCCAAGAGACCCAGTACTTC; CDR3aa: CASSVQGPQETQYF
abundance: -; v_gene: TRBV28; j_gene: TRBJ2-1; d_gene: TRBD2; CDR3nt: TGTGCCAGCAGTTTATATGGGGGGGGACGAGGGACTAGCGGGTACAATGAGCAGTTCTTC; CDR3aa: CASSLYGGGRGTSGYNEQFF
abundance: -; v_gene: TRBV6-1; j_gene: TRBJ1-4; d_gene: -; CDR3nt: TGTGCCAGCGCGATGAGGGTGCTCGAAAAACTGTTTTTT; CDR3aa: CASAMRVLEKLFF
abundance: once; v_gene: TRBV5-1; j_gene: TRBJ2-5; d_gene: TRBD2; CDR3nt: TGCGCCAGCAGTTCCGCGGGGGGCTCGGAGGCCCAGTACTTC; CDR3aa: CASSSAGGSEAQYF
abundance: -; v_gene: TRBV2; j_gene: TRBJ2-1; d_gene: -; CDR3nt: TGTGCCAGCAGTGAAGCTGGCGGAGGGGCCAATGAGCAGTTCTTC; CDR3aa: CASSEAGGGANEQFF
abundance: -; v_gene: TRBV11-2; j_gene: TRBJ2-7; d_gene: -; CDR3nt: TGTGCCAGCAGCCGCTGGAGGACTTCCCAGCCACTTTCCTACGAGCAGTACTTC; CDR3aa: CASSRWRTSQPLSYEQYF
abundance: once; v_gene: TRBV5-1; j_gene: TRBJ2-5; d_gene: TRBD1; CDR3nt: TGCGCCAGCAGCACGCCCAGGGGGCCCCAGTACTTC; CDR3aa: CASSTPRGPQYF